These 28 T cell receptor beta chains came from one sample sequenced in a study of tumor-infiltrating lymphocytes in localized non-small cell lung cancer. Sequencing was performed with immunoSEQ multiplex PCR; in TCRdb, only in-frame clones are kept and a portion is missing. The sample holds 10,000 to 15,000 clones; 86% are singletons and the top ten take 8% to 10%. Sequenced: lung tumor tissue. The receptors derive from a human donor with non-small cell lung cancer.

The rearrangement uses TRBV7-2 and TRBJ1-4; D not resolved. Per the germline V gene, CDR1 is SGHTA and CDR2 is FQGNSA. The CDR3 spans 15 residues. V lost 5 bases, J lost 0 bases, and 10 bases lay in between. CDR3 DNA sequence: TGTGCCAGCAGCCCCGGGCCCTCAACTAATGAAAAACTGTTTTTT. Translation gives CASSPGPSTNEKLFF.

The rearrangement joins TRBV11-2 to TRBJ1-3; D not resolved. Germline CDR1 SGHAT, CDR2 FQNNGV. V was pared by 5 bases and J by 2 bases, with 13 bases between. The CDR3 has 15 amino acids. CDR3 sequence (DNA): TGTGCCAGCAGCGTCGGCGGAGAGGCTGGAAACACCATATATTTT. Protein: CASSVGGEAGNTIYF.

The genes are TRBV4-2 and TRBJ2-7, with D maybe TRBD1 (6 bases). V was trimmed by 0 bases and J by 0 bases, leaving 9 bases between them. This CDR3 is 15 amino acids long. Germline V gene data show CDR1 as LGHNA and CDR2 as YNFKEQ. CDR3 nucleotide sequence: TGTGCCAGCAGCCAAGATCAGGACAGCTCCTACGAGCAGTACTTC. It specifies CASSQDQDSSYEQYF.

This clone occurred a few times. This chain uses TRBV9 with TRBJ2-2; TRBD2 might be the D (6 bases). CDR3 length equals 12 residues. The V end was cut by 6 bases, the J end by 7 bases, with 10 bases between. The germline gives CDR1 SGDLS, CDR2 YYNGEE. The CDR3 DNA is TGTGCCAGCAATGACGGGAGCGGGGAGCTGTTTTTT. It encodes CASNDGSGELFF.

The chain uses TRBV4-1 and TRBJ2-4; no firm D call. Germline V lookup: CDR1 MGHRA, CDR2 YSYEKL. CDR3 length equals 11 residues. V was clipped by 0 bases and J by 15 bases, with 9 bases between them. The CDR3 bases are TGCGCCAGCAGCCAAGATCTCGTCCGGTACTTC. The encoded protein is CASSQDLVRYF.

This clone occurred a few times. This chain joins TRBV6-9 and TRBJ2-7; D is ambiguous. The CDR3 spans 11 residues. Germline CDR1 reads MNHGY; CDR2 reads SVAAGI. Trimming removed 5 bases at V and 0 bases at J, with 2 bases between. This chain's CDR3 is CASSPSYEQYF. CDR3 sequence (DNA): TGTGCCAGCAGTCCCTCCTACGAGCAGTACTTC.

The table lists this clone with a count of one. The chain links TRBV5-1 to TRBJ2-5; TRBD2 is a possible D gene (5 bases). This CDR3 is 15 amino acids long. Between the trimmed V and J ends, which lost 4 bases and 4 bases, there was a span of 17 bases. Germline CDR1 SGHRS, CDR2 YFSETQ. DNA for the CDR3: TGCGCCAGCAGCCTAGCCGCCGGGGTCGGAGAGACCCAGTACTTC. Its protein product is CASSLAAGVGETQYF.

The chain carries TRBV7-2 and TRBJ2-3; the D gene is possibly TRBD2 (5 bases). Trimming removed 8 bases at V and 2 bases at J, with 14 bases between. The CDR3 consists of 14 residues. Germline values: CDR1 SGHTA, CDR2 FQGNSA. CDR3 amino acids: CASARGSFTDTQYF. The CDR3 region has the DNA TGTGCCAGCGCACGGGGTTCCTTCACAGATACGCAGTATTTT.

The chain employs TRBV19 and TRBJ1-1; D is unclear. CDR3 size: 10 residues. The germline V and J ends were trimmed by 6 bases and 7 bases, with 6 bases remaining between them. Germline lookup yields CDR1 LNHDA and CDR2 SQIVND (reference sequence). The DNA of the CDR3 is TGTGCCAGTAGAGAAGGTGAAGCTTTCTTT. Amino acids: CASREGEAFF. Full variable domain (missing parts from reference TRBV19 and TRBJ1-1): DGGITQSPKYLFRKEGQNVTLSCEQNLNHDAMYWYRQDPGQGLRLIYYSQIVNDFQKGDIAEGYSVSREKKESFPLTVTSAQKNPTAFYLCASREGEAFFGQGTRLTVV.

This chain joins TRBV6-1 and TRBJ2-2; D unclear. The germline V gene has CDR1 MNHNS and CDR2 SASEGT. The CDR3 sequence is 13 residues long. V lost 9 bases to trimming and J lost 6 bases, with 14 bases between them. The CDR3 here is CASTAELPGELFF. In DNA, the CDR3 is TGTGCCAGTACGGCCGAGCTCCCCGGGGAGCTGTTTTTT.

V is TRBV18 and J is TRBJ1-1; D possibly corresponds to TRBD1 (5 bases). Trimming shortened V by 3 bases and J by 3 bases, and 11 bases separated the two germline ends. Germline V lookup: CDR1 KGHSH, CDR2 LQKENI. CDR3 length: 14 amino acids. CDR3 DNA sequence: TGTGCCAGCTCACCGGGGACGCTACACACTGAAGCTTTCTTT. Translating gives CASSPGTLHTEAFF.

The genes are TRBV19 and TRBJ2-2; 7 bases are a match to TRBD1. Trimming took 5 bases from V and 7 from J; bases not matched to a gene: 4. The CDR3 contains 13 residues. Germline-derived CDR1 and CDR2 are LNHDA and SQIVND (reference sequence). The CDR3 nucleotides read TGTGCCAGTAGTCCAGGGGGAATCGGGGAGCTGTTTTTT. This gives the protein CASSPGGIGELFF.

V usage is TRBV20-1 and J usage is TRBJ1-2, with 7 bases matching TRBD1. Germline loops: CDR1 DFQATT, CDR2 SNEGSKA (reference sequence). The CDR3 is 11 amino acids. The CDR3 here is CSPGTDGGYTF. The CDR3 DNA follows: TGCAGCCCAGGGACAGACGGTGGCTACACCTTC.

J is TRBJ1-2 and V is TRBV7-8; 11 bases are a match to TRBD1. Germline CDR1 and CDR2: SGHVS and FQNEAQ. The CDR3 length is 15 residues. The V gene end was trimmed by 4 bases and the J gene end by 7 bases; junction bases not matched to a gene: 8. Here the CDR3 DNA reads TGTGCCAGCAGCTGGGGGGACAGGGGGTTGGGTGGCTACACCTTC. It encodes CASSWGDRGLGGYTF.

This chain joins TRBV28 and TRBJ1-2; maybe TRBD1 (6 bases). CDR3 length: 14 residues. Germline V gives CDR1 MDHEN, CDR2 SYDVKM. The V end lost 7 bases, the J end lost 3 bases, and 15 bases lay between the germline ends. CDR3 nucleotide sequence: TGTGCCAGCACCCTCGGGGGCGGGGACTATGGCTACACCTTC. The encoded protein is CASTLGGGDYGYTF.

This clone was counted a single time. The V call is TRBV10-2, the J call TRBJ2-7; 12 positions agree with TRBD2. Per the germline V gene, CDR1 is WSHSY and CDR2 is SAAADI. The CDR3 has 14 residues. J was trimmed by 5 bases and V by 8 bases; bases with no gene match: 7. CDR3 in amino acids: CASGRLAGADEQYF. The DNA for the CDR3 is TGCGCCAGCGGAAGACTAGCGGGAGCGGACGAGCAGTACTTC.

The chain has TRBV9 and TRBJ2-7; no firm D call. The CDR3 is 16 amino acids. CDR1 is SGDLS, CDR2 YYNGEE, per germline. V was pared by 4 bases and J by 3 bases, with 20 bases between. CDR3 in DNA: TGTGCCAGCAGCAAAGGTTGGTCCGTGTGGGACTACGAGCAGTACTTC. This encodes CASSKGWSVWDYEQYF.

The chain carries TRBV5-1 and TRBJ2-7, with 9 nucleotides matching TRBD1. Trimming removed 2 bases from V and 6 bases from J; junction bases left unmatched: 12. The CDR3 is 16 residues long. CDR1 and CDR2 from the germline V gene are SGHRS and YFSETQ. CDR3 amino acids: CASSFFQPGQGTEQYF. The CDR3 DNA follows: TGCGCCAGCAGCTTCTTCCAACCGGGACAGGGTACCGAGCAGTACTTC.

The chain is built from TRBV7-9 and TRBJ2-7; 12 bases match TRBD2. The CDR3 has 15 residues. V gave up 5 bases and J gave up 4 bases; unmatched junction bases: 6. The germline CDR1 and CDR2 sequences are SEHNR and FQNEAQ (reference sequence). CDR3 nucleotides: TGTGCCAGCAGCACCGGACTAGCGGGACGGTACGAGCAGTACTTC. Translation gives CASSTGLAGRYEQYF.

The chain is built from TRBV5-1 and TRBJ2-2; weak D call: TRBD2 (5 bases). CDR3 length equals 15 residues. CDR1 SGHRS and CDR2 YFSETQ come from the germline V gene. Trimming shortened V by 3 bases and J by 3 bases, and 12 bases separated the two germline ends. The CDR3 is CASSYKARDTGELFF. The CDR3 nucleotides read TGCGCCAGCAGCTATAAGGCGCGGGACACCGGGGAGCTGTTTTTT. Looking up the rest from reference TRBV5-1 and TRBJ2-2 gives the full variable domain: KAGVTQTPRYLIKTRGQQVTLSCSPISGHRSVSWYQQTPGQGLQFLFEYFSETQRNKGNFPGRFSGRQFSNSRSEMNVSTLELGDSALYLCASSYKARDTGELFFGEGSRLTVL.

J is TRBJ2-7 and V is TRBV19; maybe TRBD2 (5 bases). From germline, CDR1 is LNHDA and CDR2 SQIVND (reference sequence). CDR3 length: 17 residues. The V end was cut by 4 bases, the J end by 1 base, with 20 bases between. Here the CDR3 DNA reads TGTGCCAGTAGTAACCTTTTTGCAGCTGACTATTCCTACGAGCAGTACTTC. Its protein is CASSNLFAADYSYEQYF.

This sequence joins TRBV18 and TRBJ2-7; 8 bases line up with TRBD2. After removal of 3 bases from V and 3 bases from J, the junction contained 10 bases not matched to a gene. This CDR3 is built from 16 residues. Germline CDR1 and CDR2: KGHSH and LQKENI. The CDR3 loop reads CASSPPSSGRLYEQYF. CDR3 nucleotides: TGTGCCAGCTCACCCCCCTCTAGCGGGCGACTCTACGAGCAGTACTTC.

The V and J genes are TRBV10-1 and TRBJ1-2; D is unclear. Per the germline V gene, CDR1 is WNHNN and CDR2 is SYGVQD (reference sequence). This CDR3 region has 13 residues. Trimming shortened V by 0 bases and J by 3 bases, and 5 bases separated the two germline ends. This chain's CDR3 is CASSESGHYGYTF. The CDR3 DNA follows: TGCGCCAGCAGTGAGTCTGGGCACTATGGCTACACCTTC.

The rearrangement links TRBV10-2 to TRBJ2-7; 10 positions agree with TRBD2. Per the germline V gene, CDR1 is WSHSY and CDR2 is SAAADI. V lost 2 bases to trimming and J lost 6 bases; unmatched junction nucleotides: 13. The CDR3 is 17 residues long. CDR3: CASSEVASGSGRREQYF. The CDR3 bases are TGCGCCAGCAGTGAGGTGGCTAGCGGGAGCGGTAGACGCGAGCAGTACTTC.

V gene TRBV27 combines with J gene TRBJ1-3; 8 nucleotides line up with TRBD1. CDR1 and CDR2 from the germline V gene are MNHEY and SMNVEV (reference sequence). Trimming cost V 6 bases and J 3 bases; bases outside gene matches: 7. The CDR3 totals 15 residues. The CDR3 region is CASRADRAGGNTIYF. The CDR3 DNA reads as TGTGCCAGCAGGGCGGACAGGGCTGGTGGAAACACCATATATTTT.

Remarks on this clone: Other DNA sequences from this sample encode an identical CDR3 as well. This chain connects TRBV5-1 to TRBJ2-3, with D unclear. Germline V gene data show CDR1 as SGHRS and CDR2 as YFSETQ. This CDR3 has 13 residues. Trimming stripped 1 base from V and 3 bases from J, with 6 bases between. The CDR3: CASSLYVTDTQYF. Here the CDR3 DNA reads TGCGCCAGCAGCTTGTATGTAACAGATACGCAGTATTTT.

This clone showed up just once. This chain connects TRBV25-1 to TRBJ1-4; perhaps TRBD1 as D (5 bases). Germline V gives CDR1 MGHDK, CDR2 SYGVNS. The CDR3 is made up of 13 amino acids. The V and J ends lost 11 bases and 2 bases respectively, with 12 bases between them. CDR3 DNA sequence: TGTGCCTGTAACCGGGACACTAATGAAAAACTGTTTTTT. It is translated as CACNRDTNEKLFF. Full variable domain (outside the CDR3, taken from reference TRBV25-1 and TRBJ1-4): EADIYQTPRYLVIGTGKKITLECSQTMGHDKMYWYQQDPGMELHLIHYSYGVNSTEKGDLSSESTVSRIRTEHFPLTLESARPSHTSQYLCACNRDTNEKLFFGSGTQLSVL.

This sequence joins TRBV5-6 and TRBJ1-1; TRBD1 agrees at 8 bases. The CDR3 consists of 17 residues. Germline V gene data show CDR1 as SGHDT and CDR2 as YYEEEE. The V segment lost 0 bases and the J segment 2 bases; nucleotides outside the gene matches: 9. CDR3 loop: CASSLAGQGTLNTEAFF. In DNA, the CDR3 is TGTGCCAGCAGCTTGGCCGGACAGGGAACCCTAAACACTGAAGCTTTCTTT.